This T cell receptor beta chain came from a study of response to subunit inactivated influenza vaccine. Remarks on this clonotype: Its specificity is not known.

TCRdb reanalysed the RT-PCR reads using MiXCR and keeps one entry per CDR3 protein. The data show approximately 160,000 distinct CDR3 sequences, about 10% seen once. Germline loops: CDR1 MNHEY, CDR2 SVGAGI. The CDR3 covers 17 residues. Trimming left V 0 bases short and J 0 bases short, with 11 bases between. Whole-study results and caveats: The authors put forward the suggestion that each seasonal influenza vaccination may bring in only a limited number of new T cells.

Here the sequenced sample was CD8+ T cells sorted from PBMCs, taken less than 25 months after vaccination. The TCR originated in a man aged 50-75 years who received an inactivated influenza vaccine. This chain joins TRBV6-5 and TRBJ2-2; D is uncertain. The CDR3 coding sequence is TGTGCCAGCAGTTACTCGATTCTCGGTTCGAACACCGGGGAGCTGTTTTTT. Translation: CASSYSILGSNTGELFF.